The 24 T cell receptor beta chains given below trace back to one sample, sequenced in a study of response to subunit inactivated influenza vaccine. TCRdb re-called the RT-PCR reads with MiXCR, one entry per CDR3 protein. The table shows hundreds of thousands of distinct CDR3 sequences, with less than 8% occurring only once. The source material was PBMCs from blood, sampled roughly 24 months after vaccination. These receptors originate from a man aged 50 to 69 who received an inactivated influenza vaccine.

In its sample, this clonotype was seen many times. The chain combines TRBV20-1 with TRBJ2-3; D tentatively fits TRBD1 or TRBD2 (5 bases each). Germline V lookup: CDR1 DFQATT, CDR2 SNEGSKA (reference sequence). V lost 2 bases to trimming and J lost 0 bases, with 12 bases between them. The CDR3 runs to 15 residues. CDR3 nucleotide sequence: TGCAGTGCTAGAAGGGACGGATCTAGCACAGATACGCAGTATTTT. Translating it yields CSARRDGSSTDTQYF.

This clonotype was seen repeatedly, ten times or more. The chain has TRBV20-1 and TRBJ1-1, with a tentative D call TRBD1 (5 bases). V was shortened by 6 bases and J by 0 bases, with 23 bases between the two germline ends. The germline gives CDR1 DFQATT, CDR2 SNEGSKA (reference sequence). This CDR3 is built from 17 residues. The CDR3 loop reads CSANHPLQGNLNTEAFF. The CDR3 nucleotides are TGCAGTGCCAATCATCCGCTCCAGGGCAACTTGAACACTGAAGCTTTCTTT.

This clonotype occurred a few times. This rearrangement joins TRBV5-1 to TRBJ2-3; perhaps D is TRBD1 or TRBD2 (6 bases each). This CDR3 region has 19 residues. V lost 4 bases and J 0 bases, leaving 24 bases between the germline ends. CDR1 and CDR2 (germline): SGHRS, YFSETQ. DNA of the CDR3: TGCGCCAGCAGCCGCCGTTCGCCGGGTTCGGGGGCTAGCACAGATACGCAGTATTTT. The encoded protein is CASSRRSPGSGASTDTQYF. Supplemented by reference TRBV5-1 and TRBJ2-3, the full variable domain reads KAGVTQTPRYLIKTRGQQVTLSCSPISGHRSVSWYQQTPGQGLQFLFEYFSETQRNKGNFPGRFSGRQFSNSRSEMNVSTLELGDSALYLCASSRRSPGSGASTDTQYFGPGTRLTVL.

The V gene is TRBV5-5, the J gene TRBJ2-3; D uncertain. Germline CDR1 reads SGHKS; CDR2 reads YYEKEE (reference sequence). This CDR3 is built from 15 residues. Trimming left V 0 bases short and J 2 bases short, with 10 bases between. CDR3 sequence reads: CASSLELHYTDTQYF. Written as DNA, the CDR3 is TGTGCCAGCAGCTTGGAACTCCACTACACAGATACGCAGTATTTT.

The chain couples TRBV7-6 to TRBJ2-1; 13 bases fit TRBD2. With 5 bases clipped from V and 5 bases from J, the junction kept 6 bases outside the gene matches. This CDR3 is 16 amino acids long. The germline V gene encodes CDR1 SGHVS and CDR2 FNYEAQ. The CDR3 is CASSPGLAGFNNEQFF. The CDR3 DNA is TGTGCCAGCAGCCCGGGACTAGCGGGGTTCAACAATGAGCAGTTCTTC.

The chain recombines TRBV12-3 or TRBV12-4 with TRBJ2-3, with D possibly TRBD1 on 5 matching bases. The V and J ends lost 3 bases and 10 bases respectively, with 23 bases between them. The CDR3 totals 16 residues. The CDR3 reads CASSFQRGLRGSAQYF. As DNA, the CDR3 is TGTGCCAGCAGTTTCCAAAGGGGTCTCCGCGGTTCGGCGCAGTATTTT.

This clonotype was recorded at least ten times. The chain links TRBV6-5 to TRBJ2-5; D not certain. CDR3 size: 12 residues. V dropped 6 bases and J dropped 7 bases, with 12 bases sitting between them. Germline values: CDR1 MNHEY, CDR2 SVGAGI. The CDR3 DNA reads as TGTGCCAGCAGGGGGATGATTGGGACCCAGTACTTC. Translated: CASRGMIGTQYF.

V usage is TRBV10-2 and J usage is TRBJ2-4; 8 nucleotides agree with TRBD1. Germline CDR1 reads WSHSY; CDR2 reads SAAADI. This CDR3 is 16 amino acids long. V dropped 6 bases and J dropped 1; count of bases not matched to a gene: 8. The CDR3 DNA follows: TGCGCCAGCAGCTTTACAGGGGGAGCGGCCAAAAACATTCAGTACTTC. Translated: CASSFTGGAAKNIQYF.

In its sample, this clonotype was seen a few times. This chain joins TRBV12-3 or TRBV12-4 and TRBJ1-5; 10 bases map to TRBD1. The CDR3 has 15 residues. Trimming removed 6 bases from V and 6 bases from J; junction bases left unmatched: 8. The DNA for the CDR3 is TGTGCCAGCAGCCCAGGGACAGGGGATAGTCAGCCCCAGCATTTT. Translated, it gives CASSPGTGDSQPQHF.

This clonotype was counted between two and nine times. J is TRBJ2-3 and V is TRBV2; 9 bases match TRBD2. Unmatched junction bases numbered 11, after V lost 8 bases and J lost 5 bases. CDR3 length equals 15 residues. Germline assignment: CDR1 SNHLY and CDR2 FYNNEI. The CDR3 region is CASPAKREAVDTQYF. In nucleotides, the CDR3 is TGTGCCAGCCCGGCAAAGCGGGAGGCGGTAGATACGCAGTATTTT.

The gene calls are TRBV6-1 and TRBJ1-2; 7 bases map to TRBD1. The germline CDR1 and CDR2 sequences are MNHNS and SASEGT. Trimming cost V 5 bases and J 3 bases; bases outside gene matches: 9. The CDR3 loop spans 15 amino acids. DNA for the CDR3: TGTGCCAGCAGTCCATCGACAGGGAAGTACTATGGCTACACCTTC. This gives the protein CASSPSTGKYYGYTF.

This clonotype turned up a few times. This sequence joins TRBV9 and TRBJ2-1; D gene uncertain. The V gene's germline CDR1 is SGDLS and CDR2 YYNGEE. CDR3 length equals 16 residues. V lost 4 bases, J lost 3 bases, and 17 bases lay in between. The CDR3 coding sequence is TGTGCCAGCAGCCCCCTAAGCCAGGAGATCTACAATGAGCAGTTCTTC. Its translation: CASSPLSQEIYNEQFF. Full variable domain (remainder filled in from reference TRBV9 and TRBJ2-1): DSGVTQTPKHLITATGQRVTLRCSPRSGDLSVYWYQQSLDQGLQFLIQYYNGEERAKGNILERFSAQQFPDLHSELNLSSLELGDSALYFCASSPLSQEIYNEQFFGPGTRLTVL.

This clonotype was seen many times. V gene TRBV10-3 combines with J gene TRBJ2-5; TRBD2 is a possible D gene (5 bases). Deletions cut 0 bases from V and 3 bases from J, with 8 bases between. The CDR3 consists of 14 residues. Germline V gene lookup returns CDR1 ENHRY and CDR2 SYGVKD. This CDR3 reads CAISESRDEETQYF. The CDR3 DNA is TGTGCCATCAGTGAGTCGAGGGATGAAGAGACCCAGTACTTC.

This clonotype came up a few times. This chain uses TRBV6-5 with TRBJ1-3; TRBD1 is a possible D gene (5 bases). Germline V gene data show CDR1 as MNHEY and CDR2 as SVGAGI. The CDR3 is 14 residues long. Trimming pared 2 bases from V and 3 bases from J, leaving 8 bases between. CDR3 residues: CASSYAGNGNTIYF. The CDR3, as DNA: TGTGCCAGCAGTTACGCAGGGAATGGAAACACCATATATTTT.

A word on this clonotype: A clone one base away is much larger, so this may be a read error. The rearrangement uses TRBV7-2 and TRBJ2-7; D is uncertain. Trimming took off 3 bases at V and 0 bases at J, with 3 bases between the two ends. This CDR3 has 12 residues. Germline V gene data show CDR1 as SGHTA and CDR2 as FQGNSA. In DNA, the CDR3 is TGTGCCAGCAGCTTCATCTCCTACGAGCAGTACTTC. This codes for CASSFISYEQYF.

The genes are TRBV19 and TRBJ2-5; 7 bases are shared with TRBD1. The CDR3 is 14 residues long. V lost 5 bases to trimming and J lost 2 bases; unmatched junction nucleotides: 5. Germline CDR1 LNHDA, CDR2 SQIVND (reference sequence). This CDR3 reads CASSGETGQETQYF. The CDR3 coding sequence is TGTGCCAGTAGTGGAGAGACAGGGCAAGAGACCCAGTACTTC.

This clonotype has more than one count but fewer than ten. This chain links TRBV5-1 with TRBJ1-2; D unclear. Deletions cut 1 base from V and 4 bases from J, with 14 bases between. The germline CDR1 and CDR2 sequences are SGHRS and YFSETQ. This CDR3 is built from 15 residues. CDR3 region: CASSLNPDQPYGYTF. CDR3 coding DNA: TGCGCCAGCAGCTTGAATCCTGACCAGCCCTATGGCTACACCTTC.

Ten or more counts support this clonotype. The CDR3, as DNA: TGCGCCAGCAGCCCCCATTTGGGGGCAGGGGATCAGCCCCAGCATTTT. Its protein product is CASSPHLGAGDQPQHF. The chain recombines TRBV4-3 with TRBJ1-5; D perhaps matches TRBD1 (6 bases). Germline CDR1 is LGHNA and CDR2 is YSLEER. Trimming took off 4 bases at V and 5 bases at J, with 18 bases between the two ends. The CDR3 sequence is 16 residues long.

This clonotype was picked up a small number of times. This chain links TRBV28 with TRBJ2-3; TRBD1 might be the D (6 bases). The CDR3 has 13 amino acids. With 11 bases removed from V and 6 bases from J, the gap between germline ends came to 18 bases. Germline V lookup: CDR1 MDHEN, CDR2 SYDVKM. CDR3 DNA: TGTGCCGGTGGGGGCCACGGGGCGGATACGCAGTATTTT. This codes for CAGGGHGADTQYF.

The chain has TRBV15 and TRBJ1-6; TRBD1 is a possible D gene (5 bases). Germline V gene data show CDR1 as LNHNV and CDR2 as YYDKDF (reference sequence). The length of the CDR3 is 14 residues. Trimming took off 2 bases at V and 5 bases at J, with 7 bases between the two ends. The CDR3 DNA reads TGTGCCACCAGCAGACAGGGTAATAATTCACCCCTCCACTTT. Its protein product is CATSRQGNNSPLHF.

There are a few counts of this clonotype. The rearrangement uses TRBV6-6 and TRBJ2-7; no reliable D call. V lost 8 bases to trimming and J lost 1 base, with 12 bases between them. The germline CDR1 and CDR2 sequences are MNHNY and SVGAGI (reference sequence). The CDR3 covers 13 residues. CDR3 amino acids: CASLEPGSYEQYF. CDR3 sequence (DNA): TGTGCCAGCCTTGAGCCGGGTTCCTACGAGCAGTACTTC.

This clonotype was recorded a few times. The J gene is TRBJ2-3, the V gene TRBV20-1; 8 bases map to TRBD2. Germline trimming cut 0 bases from V and 2 bases from J; bases unmatched to any gene: 7. The CDR3 covers 16 residues. The germline V gene encodes CDR1 DFQATT and CDR2 SNEGSKA (reference sequence). CDR3 nucleotide sequence: TGCAGTGCTAGAGAGGGGACTAGTAGACTCACAGATACGCAGTATTTT. Translation gives CSAREGTSRLTDTQYF.

Many counts were recorded for this clonotype. This chain joins TRBV5-1 and TRBJ1-2; 8 bases are shared with TRBD1. Germline CDR1 is SGHRS and CDR2 is YFSETQ. J was trimmed by 3 bases and V by 3 bases; bases with no gene match: 10. The CDR3 is 16 amino acids. The CDR3 protein is CASSWATGTGDYGYTF. For the CDR3, the DNA is TGCGCCAGCAGCTGGGCCACCGGGACAGGCGACTATGGCTACACCTTC.

This clonotype was seen at least ten times. The rearrangement links TRBV12-3 or TRBV12-4 to TRBJ2-1; no firm D call. V was trimmed by 5 bases and J by 5 bases, leaving 13 bases between them. CDR3 length: 14 amino acids. CDR3 bases: TGTGCCAGCAGTCCGGCGGCAGCAGACAATGAGCAGTTCTTC. Its translation: CASSPAAADNEQFF.